The clone carrying this TCR beta chain was observed at least ten times. CDR3 regions were amplified by Arm-PCR using iRepertoire HTBI primers to build TCR beta libraries. TCRdb reprocessed the multiplex PCR reads with MiXCR, giving one entry per CDR3 protein. This table holds 300,000 to 400,000 distinct CDR3 sequences, over 15% found once. Time point described: newly diagnosed GD, antithyroid drugs for less than 3 months. The authors made the TCR library using RNA they extracted from PBMCs. The source of the sample is a study of regulatory T cells in long-lasting Graves disease. The source of this sequence is a female donor with Graves disease. Sequencing used peripheral blood mononuclear cells (PBMCs), obtained at new diagnosis, from a patient treated with antithyroid drugs.

The CDR3 sequence: CASSLAWREPDTQYF. CDR3 bases: TGTGCCAGCAGCTTAGCTTGGCGGGAACCAGATACGCAGTATTTT. The V gene is TRBV13, the J gene TRBJ2-3; D is perhaps TRBD2 (6 bases). Germline V gene data show CDR1 as PRHDT and CDR2 as FYEKMQ (reference sequence). V was clipped by 1 base and J by 4 bases, with 12 bases between them. The CDR3 is 15 amino acids. Combining the CDR3 with reference TRBV13 and TRBJ2-3 gives the whole variable domain AAGVIQSPRHLIKEKRETATLKCYPIPRHDTVYWYQQGPGQDPQFLISFYEKMQSDKGSIPDRFSAQQFSDYHSELNMSSLELGDSALYFCASSLAWREPDTQYFGPGTRLTVL.